These 18 T cell receptor beta chains share one sample of origin, sequenced in a study of shared clonotypes between healthy human individuals. This table comes from immunoSEQ multiplex PCR, and its TCRdb copy is limited to in-frame clones, with some not included. The repertoire holds fewer than 150,000 clones, with about 63% as singletons. Material: memory CD8+ T cells sorted from blood. Subset: CD45RO+ cells pooled with CCR7-negative TemRA cells. These receptors were collected from a woman aged 25-40 years in good health.

This chain connects TRBV19 to TRBJ2-1; 9 bases match TRBD2. The germline V gene has CDR1 LNHDA and CDR2 SQIVND (reference sequence). V lost 5 bases and J lost 9; bases outside the gene matches: 14. This CDR3 is built from 16 residues. CDR3 sequence reads: CASSAPGTSLAGEQFF. The CDR3, as DNA: TGTGCCAGTAGTGCCCCCGGGACTAGCCTCGCGGGTGAGCAGTTCTTC.

In this sample, this clone turned up once. The V call is TRBV4-1, the J call TRBJ1-2; maybe TRBD1 (5 bases). The V end lost 0 bases, the J end lost 4 bases, and 9 bases lay between the germline ends. CDR1 and CDR2 (germline): MGHRA, YSYEKL. The CDR3 contains 14 residues. This chain's CDR3 is CASSQEGRAYGYTF. The CDR3 bases are TGCGCCAGCAGCCAAGAGGGGCGCGCCTATGGCTACACCTTC.

The chain couples TRBV7-9 to TRBJ1-2; D gene uncertain. Germline V gene sequence: CDR1 SEHNR, CDR2 FQNEAQ (reference sequence). The CDR3 has 11 amino acids. Deletions cut 7 bases from V and 4 bases from J, with 7 bases between. The DNA for the CDR3 is TGTGCCAGCAAGACGGCCTATGGCTACACCTTC. This translates into CASKTAYGYTF.

The chain has TRBV6-4 and TRBJ2-2; D not certain. CDR3 size: 15 residues. The germline V gene encodes CDR1 MRHNA and CDR2 SNTAGT. Deletions cut 5 bases from V and 1 base from J, with 11 bases between. For the CDR3, the DNA is TGTGCCAGCAGTTTAAGGAGCGAGAACACCGGGGAGCTGTTTTTT. The encoded protein is CASSLRSENTGELFF.

The V and J genes are TRBV29-1 and TRBJ1-1; D remains unclear. Germline values: CDR1 SQVTM, CDR2 ANQGSEA. The CDR3 consists of 13 residues. V was shortened by 3 bases and J by 0 bases, with 8 bases between the two germline ends. The CDR3 nucleotides are TGCAGCGTTGACGGCCCGATGAACACTGAAGCTTTCTTT. This gives the protein CSVDGPMNTEAFF. The entire variable domain, with the rest obtained from reference TRBV29-1 and TRBJ1-1, is as follows: SAVISQKPSRDICQRGTSLTIQCQVDSQVTMMFWYRQQPGQSLTLIATANQGSEATYESGFVIDKFPISRPNLTFSTLTVSNMSPEDSSIYLCSVDGPMNTEAFFGQGTRLTVV.

V and J are TRBV27 and TRBJ2-7; 8 nucleotides match TRBD1. The CDR3 loop spans 20 amino acids. The germline V gene encodes CDR1 MNHEY and CDR2 SMNVEV (reference sequence). V dropped 5 bases and J dropped 6; count of bases not matched to a gene: 27. In DNA, the CDR3 is TGTGCCAGCAGTACCCTGCACCCGACAGGGGTTAAGGCCACCTGGCGCGAGCAGTACTTC. Translated, it gives CASSTLHPTGVKATWREQYF.

The chain is built from TRBV19 and TRBJ2-3, with 11 nucleotides matching TRBD2. The V gene end was trimmed by 4 bases and the J gene end by 1 base; junction bases not matched to a gene: 10. The CDR3 totals 18 residues. CDR1 is LNHDA, CDR2 SQIVND, per germline (reference sequence). CDR3 sequence reads: CASSKLAGVGLRTDTQYF. The CDR3 bases are TGTGCCAGTAGTAAACTAGCGGGAGTCGGTCTTCGCACAGATACGCAGTATTTT.

The gene calls are TRBV13 and TRBJ1-2, with TRBD1 identical over 9 bases. CDR3 length equals 15 residues. V was pared by 6 bases and J by 6 bases, with 11 bases of the junction left unmatched. Germline-derived CDR1 and CDR2 are PRHDT and FYEKMQ (reference sequence). CDR3 amino acids: CASRNWDRAINGYTF. CDR3 DNA sequence: TGTGCCAGCAGGAATTGGGACAGGGCGATCAATGGCTACACCTTC. The variable domain in full, with the rest retrieved from reference TRBV13 and TRBJ1-2, is AAGVIQSPRHLIKEKRETATLKCYPIPRHDTVYWYQQGPGQDPQFLISFYEKMQSDKGSIPDRFSAQQFSDYHSELNMSSLELGDSALYFCASRNWDRAINGYTFGSGTRLTVV.

The V and J genes are TRBV2 and TRBJ1-3; no firm D call. This CDR3 contains 14 residues. Per germline, CDR1 SNHLY and CDR2 FYNNEI. Trimming cost V 4 bases and J 4 bases, with 11 bases left between them. The CDR3 region is CASSGLSDGNTIYF. CDR3 nucleotides: TGTGCCAGCAGTGGACTCTCGGACGGAAACACCATATATTTT.

The V call is TRBV6-4, the J call TRBJ1-2, with unresolved D. Germline assignment: CDR1 MRHNA and CDR2 SNTAGT. Trimming took off 6 bases at V and 3 bases at J, with 26 bases between the two ends. This CDR3 has 18 residues. CDR3 in DNA: TGTGCCAGCAGCGAGAGAATATTCGCGGGCCATTCGTACTATGGCTACACCTTC. Encoded protein: CASSERIFAGHSYYGYTF.

The chain employs TRBV28 and TRBJ1-2, with a possible D match to TRBD1 (5 bases). Germline V gene lookup returns CDR1 MDHEN and CDR2 SYDVKM. The CDR3 spans 13 residues. V shed 1 base and J shed 4 bases, with 7 bases lying between them. The CDR3 region is CASSLYRIYGYTF. The CDR3 DNA follows: TGTGCCAGCAGTTTATACAGGATCTATGGCTACACCTTC.

For this clone: Germline is not matched at one junction end, which may reflect a read error. The chain recombines TRBV30 with TRBJ2-7; weak D call: TRBD1 (6 bases). This CDR3 region has 11 residues. The germline CDR1 and CDR2 sequences are GTSNPN and SVGIG (reference sequence). Here the CDR3 reads CAWSVGGQRSF. The CDR3 bases are TGTGCCTGGAGTGTAGGAGGACAGCGGTCGTTC.

In its sample, this clone was seen a few times. J is TRBJ1-1 and V is TRBV30, with D possibly TRBD1 on 5 matching bases. Germline loops: CDR1 GTSNPN, CDR2 SVGIG (reference sequence). V was pared by 2 bases and J by 5 bases, with 18 bases between. This CDR3 spans 15 amino acids. The chain's CDR3 is CAWSKGAGQRTEAFF. Here the CDR3 DNA reads TGTGCCTGGAGTAAAGGCGCAGGGCAAAGGACTGAAGCTTTCTTT.

This sequence joins TRBV18 and TRBJ2-5; 13 bases agree with TRBD2. This CDR3 region has 18 residues. Germline CDR1 is KGHSH and CDR2 is LQKENI. V was pared by 3 bases and J by 3 bases, with 10 bases of the junction left unmatched. Here the CDR3 reads CASSPPGLAGKGEETQYF. The CDR3, as DNA: TGTGCCAGCTCACCCCCGGGACTAGCGGGAAAGGGGGAAGAGACCCAGTACTTC.

This clone appeared once. The J gene is TRBJ2-5, the V gene TRBV7-9; D gene uncertain. The CDR3 runs 13 residues. The germline V gene encodes CDR1 SEHNR and CDR2 FQNEAQ (reference sequence). Between the trimmed V and J ends, which lost 2 bases and 7 bases, there was a span of 11 bases. The CDR3: CASSLIEDGTQYF. The DNA of the CDR3 is TGTGCCAGCAGCTTAATTGAGGACGGGACCCAGTACTTC.

The rearrangement links TRBV2 to TRBJ1-2; the match to TRBD1 covers 8 bases. Unmatched junction bases numbered 2, after V lost 3 bases and J lost 5 bases. Germline V lookup: CDR1 SNHLY, CDR2 FYNNEI. The CDR3 covers 13 residues. DNA for the CDR3: TGTGCCAGCAGTGAGGACAGGGAGTATGGCTACACCTTC. It yields the protein CASSEDREYGYTF.

This clone was picked up one time. The chain links TRBV7-9 to TRBJ2-1; D is undetermined. The CDR3 consists of 14 residues. Trimming left V 1 base short and J 4 bases short, with 8 bases between. Germline CDR1 SEHNR, CDR2 FQNEAQ (reference sequence). The CDR3 bases are TGTGCCAGCAGCTTAGTAGTGTATTACAATGAGCAGTTCTTC. Its protein product is CASSLVVYYNEQFF.

V and J are TRBV29-1 and TRBJ1-1; 11 bases are a match to TRBD1. Germline V gene lookup returns CDR1 SQVTM and CDR2 ANQGSEA. The CDR3 runs 12 residues. The V and J ends lost 8 bases and 7 bases, in that order; junction bases with no gene match: 6. The CDR3 nucleotides read TGCAGCACCTGGACAGGGGGCGTTGAAGCTTTCTTT. Its translation: CSTWTGGVEAFF.